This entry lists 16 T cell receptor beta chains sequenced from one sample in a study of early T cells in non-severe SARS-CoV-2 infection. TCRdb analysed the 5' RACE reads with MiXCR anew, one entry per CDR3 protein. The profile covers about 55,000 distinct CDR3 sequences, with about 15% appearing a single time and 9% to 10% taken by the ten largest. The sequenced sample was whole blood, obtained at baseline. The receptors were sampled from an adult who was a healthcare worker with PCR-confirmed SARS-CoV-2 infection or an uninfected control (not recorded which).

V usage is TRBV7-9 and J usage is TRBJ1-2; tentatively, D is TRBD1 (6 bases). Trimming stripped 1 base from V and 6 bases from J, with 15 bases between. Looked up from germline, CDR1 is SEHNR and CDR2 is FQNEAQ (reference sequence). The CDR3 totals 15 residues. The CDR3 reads CASSLGRGQGNGYTF. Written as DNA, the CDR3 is TGTGCCAGCAGCTTAGGTCGGGGCCAGGGGAATGGCTACACCTTC.

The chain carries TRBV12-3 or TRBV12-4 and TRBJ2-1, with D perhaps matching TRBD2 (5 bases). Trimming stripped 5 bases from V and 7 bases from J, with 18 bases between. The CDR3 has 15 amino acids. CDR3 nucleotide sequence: TGTGCCAGCAGTCCCCCCGGGAACCGGAGGAATGAGCAGTTCTTC. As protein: CASSPPGNRRNEQFF.

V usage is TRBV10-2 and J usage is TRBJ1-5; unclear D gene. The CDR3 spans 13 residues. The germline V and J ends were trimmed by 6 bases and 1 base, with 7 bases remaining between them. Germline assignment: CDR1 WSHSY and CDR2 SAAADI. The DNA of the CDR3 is TGCGCCAGCAGAGGTCGGAGCAATCAGCCCCAGCATTTT. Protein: CASRGRSNQPQHF.

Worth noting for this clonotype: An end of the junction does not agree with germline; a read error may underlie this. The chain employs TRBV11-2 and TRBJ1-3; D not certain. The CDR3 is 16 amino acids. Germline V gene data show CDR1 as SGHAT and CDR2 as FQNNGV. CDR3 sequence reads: CASSSVPGNTGNTIYF. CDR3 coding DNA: TGTGCCAGCAGCTCCGTGCCCGGGAACACTGGGAACACCATATATTTT.

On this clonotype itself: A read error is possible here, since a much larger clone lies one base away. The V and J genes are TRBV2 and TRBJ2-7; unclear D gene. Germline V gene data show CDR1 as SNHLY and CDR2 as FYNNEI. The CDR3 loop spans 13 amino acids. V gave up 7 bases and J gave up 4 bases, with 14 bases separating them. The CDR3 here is CASIIGRLYEQYF. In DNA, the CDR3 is TGTGCCAGCATAATCGGAAGGCTATACGAGCAGTACTTC.

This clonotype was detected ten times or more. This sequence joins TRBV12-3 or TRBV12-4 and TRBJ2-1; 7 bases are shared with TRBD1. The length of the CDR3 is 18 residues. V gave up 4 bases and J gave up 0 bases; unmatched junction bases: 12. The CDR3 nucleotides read TGTGCCAGCAGTTCCTTTTTGGGACAGCTATCCTCCTACAATGAGCAGTTCTTC. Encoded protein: CASSSFLGQLSSYNEQFF.

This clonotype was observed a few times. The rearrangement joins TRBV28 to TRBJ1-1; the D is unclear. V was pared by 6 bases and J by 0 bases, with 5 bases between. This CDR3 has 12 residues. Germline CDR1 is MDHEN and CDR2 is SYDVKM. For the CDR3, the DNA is TGTGCCAGCAGGGACCTGAACACTGAAGCTTTCTTT. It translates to CASRDLNTEAFF.

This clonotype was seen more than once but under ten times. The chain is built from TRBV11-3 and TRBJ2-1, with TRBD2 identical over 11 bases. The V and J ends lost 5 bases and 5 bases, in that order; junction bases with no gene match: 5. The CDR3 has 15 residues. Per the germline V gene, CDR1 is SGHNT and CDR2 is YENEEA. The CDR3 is CASSKLAGANNEQFF. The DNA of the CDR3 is TGTGCCAGCAGCAAACTAGCGGGGGCTAACAATGAGCAGTTCTTC.

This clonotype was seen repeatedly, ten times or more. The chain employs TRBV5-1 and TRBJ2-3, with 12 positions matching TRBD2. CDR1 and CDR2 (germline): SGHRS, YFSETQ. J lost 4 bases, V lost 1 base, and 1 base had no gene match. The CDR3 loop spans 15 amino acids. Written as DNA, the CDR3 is TGCGCCAGCAGCTTGCTAGCGGGAGGGGCAGATACGCAGTATTTT. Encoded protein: CASSLLAGGADTQYF. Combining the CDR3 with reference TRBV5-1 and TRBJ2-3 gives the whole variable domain KAGVTQTPRYLIKTRGQQVTLSCSPISGHRSVSWYQQTPGQGLQFLFEYFSETQRNKGNFPGRFSGRQFSNSRSEMNVSTLELGDSALYLCASSLLAGGADTQYFGPGTRLTVL.

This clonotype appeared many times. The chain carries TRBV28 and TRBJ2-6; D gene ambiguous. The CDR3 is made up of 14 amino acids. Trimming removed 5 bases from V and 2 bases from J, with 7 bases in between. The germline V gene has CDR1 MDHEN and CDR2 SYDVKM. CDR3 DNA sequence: TGTGCCAGCAGTCTTCGAGCTGGGGCCAACGTCCTGACTTTC. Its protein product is CASSLRAGANVLTF.

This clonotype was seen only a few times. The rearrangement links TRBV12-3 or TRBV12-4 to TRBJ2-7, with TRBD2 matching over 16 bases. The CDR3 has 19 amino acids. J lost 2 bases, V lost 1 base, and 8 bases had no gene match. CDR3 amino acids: CASSLGTGTSGRVTYEQYF. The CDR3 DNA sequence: TGTGCCAGCAGTTTAGGGACCGGGACTAGCGGGAGGGTGACCTACGAGCAGTACTTC.

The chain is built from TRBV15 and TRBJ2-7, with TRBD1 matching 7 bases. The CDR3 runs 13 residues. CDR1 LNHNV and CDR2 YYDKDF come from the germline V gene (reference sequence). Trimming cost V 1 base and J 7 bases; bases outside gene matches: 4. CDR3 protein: CATSRAGQVEQYF. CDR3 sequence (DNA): TGTGCCACCAGCAGAGCTGGACAGGTAGAGCAGTACTTC.

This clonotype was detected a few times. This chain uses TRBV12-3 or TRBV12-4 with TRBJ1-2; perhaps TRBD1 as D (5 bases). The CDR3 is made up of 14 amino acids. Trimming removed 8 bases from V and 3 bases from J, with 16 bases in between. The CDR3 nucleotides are TGTGCCAGCTATGGAGGGGAGGTCGACTATGGCTACACCTTC. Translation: CASYGGEVDYGYTF.

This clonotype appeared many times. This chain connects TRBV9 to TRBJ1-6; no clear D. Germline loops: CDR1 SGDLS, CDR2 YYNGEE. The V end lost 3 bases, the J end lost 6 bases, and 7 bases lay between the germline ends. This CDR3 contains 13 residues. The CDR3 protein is CASSDDLNSPLHF. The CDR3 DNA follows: TGTGCCAGCAGCGATGACCTTAATTCACCCCTCCACTTT.

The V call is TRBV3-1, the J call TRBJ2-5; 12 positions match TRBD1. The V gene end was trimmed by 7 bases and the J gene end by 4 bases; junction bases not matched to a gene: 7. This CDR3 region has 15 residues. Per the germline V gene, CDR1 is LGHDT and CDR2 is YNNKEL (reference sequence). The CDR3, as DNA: TGTGCCAGCAACCGGGACAGGGGGCTAGGAGAGACCCAGTACTTC. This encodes CASNRDRGLGETQYF.

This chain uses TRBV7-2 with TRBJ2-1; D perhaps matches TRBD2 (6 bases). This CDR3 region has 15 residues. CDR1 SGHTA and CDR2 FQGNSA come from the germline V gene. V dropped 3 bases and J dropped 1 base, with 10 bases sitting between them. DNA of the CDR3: TGTGCCAGCAGCTTGGGGACTGCTTCCTACAATGAGCAGTTCTTC. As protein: CASSLGTASYNEQFF. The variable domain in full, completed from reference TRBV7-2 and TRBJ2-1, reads GAGVSQSPSNKVTEKGKDVELRCDPISGHTALYWYRQSLGQGLEFLIYFQGNSAPDKSGLPSDRFSAERTGGSVSTLTIQRTQQEDSAVYLCASSLGTASYNEQFFGPGTRLTVL.